This T cell receptor beta chain was retrieved from a study of shared clonotypes between healthy human individuals. Study-level information: The study drew on two women and a few men aged 18 to 49 as donors. Regarding the study as a whole: Memory subsets generally showed lower estimated richness than naive subsets. Non-shared clonotypes had lower generation probabilities than those shared by all four donors.

The protocol was immunoSEQ multiplex PCR, while the TCRdb copy is restricted to in-frame clones and leaves out a portion. The sample includes about 1.9 million clones, roughly 93% of them seen just once. Of note for this clone: Its matching antigen is unknown. Other DNA sequences of this sample code for an identical CDR3.

Losses at the gene ends were 2 bases for V and 6 bases for J; bases not matched to a gene: 1. The CDR3 has 14 residues. Germline lookup yields CDR1 MDHEN and CDR2 SYDVKM. CD45RO negativity and positive selection for CCR7 defined naive CD8 cells, a population that excluded terminally differentiated effector memory CD45RA+ cells. The sequence came from a man aged 18 to 35 in good health. Some clones in this sample may be carry-over from other donors' samples. Material for sequencing was naive CD8+ T cells from PBMCs. The rearrangement joins TRBV28 to TRBJ1-2, with TRBD1 identical over 12 bases. CDR3 residues: CASSLGTGGDGYTF. As DNA, the CDR3 is TGTGCCAGCAGTTTAGGGACAGGGGGCGATGGCTACACCTTC.